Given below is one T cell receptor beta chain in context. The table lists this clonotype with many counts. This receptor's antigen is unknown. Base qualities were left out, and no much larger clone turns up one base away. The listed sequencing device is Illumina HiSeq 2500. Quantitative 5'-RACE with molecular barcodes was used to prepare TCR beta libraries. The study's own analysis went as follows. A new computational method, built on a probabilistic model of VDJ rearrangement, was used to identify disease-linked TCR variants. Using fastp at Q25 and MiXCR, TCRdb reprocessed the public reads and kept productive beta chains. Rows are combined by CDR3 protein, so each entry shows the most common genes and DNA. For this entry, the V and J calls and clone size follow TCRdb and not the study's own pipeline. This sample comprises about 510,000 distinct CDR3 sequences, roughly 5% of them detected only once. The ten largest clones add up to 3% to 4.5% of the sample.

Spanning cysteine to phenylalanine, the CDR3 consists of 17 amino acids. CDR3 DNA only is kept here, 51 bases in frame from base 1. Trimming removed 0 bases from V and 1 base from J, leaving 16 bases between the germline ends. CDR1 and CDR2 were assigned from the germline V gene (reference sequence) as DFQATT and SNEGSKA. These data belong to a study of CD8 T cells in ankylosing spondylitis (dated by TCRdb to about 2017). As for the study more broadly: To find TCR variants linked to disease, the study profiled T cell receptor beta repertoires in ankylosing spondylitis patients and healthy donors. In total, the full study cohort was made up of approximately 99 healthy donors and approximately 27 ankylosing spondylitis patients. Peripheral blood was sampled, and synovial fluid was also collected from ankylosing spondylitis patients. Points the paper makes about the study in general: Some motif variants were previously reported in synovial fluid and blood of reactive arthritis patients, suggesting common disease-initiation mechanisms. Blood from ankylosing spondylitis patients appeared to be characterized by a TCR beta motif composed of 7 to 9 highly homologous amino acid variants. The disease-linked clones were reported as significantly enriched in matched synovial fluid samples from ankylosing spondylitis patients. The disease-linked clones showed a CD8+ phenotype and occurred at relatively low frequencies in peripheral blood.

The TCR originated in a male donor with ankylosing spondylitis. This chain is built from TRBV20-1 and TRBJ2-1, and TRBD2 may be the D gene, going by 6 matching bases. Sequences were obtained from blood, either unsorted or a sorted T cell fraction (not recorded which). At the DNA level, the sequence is TGCAGTGCTAGAGACGACAGAACTAGCCGGTCCTACAATGAGCAGTTCTTC. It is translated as CSARDDRTSRSYNEQFF.